What follows are 32 T cell receptor beta chains derived from one specimen sequenced in a study of T cells in Graves' hyperthyroidism and ophthalmopathy. It was RNA transcripts that yielded the amplified TCR beta CDR3 regions. Researchers ran a first-round RT-PCR on the TCR CDR3 using the HTBI primer set. From the multiplex PCR reads, TCRdb called clonotypes with MiXCR, one entry per CDR3 protein. Of around 300,000 distinct CDR3 sequences listed, less than 30% are singletons. The specimen was blood. These receptors all stem from a middle-aged man with Graves' hyperthyroidism that later progressed to Graves' ophthalmopathy.

J is TRBJ2-1 and V is TRBV12-3 or TRBV12-4, with TRBD2 matching over 13 bases. Trimming removed 6 bases from V and 5 bases from J; junction bases left unmatched: 7. This CDR3 is built from 16 residues. The CDR3 spells CASRLMGLAGNNEQFF. CDR3 sequence (DNA): TGTGCCAGCAGACTTATGGGACTAGCGGGAAACAATGAGCAGTTCTTC.

This clonotype was detected many times. The V and J genes are TRBV19 and TRBJ2-5, with TRBD2 matching over 8 bases. This CDR3 region has 14 residues. Trimming removed 5 bases from V and 2 bases from J; junction bases left unmatched: 4. Germline assignment: CDR1 LNHDA and CDR2 SQIVND (reference sequence). The CDR3 spells CASSRLASQETQYF. DNA of the CDR3: TGTGCCAGTAGTCGACTAGCGTCTCAAGAGACCCAGTACTTC.

The chain couples TRBV5-1 to TRBJ2-4; 8 bases agree with TRBD1. CDR1 and CDR2 from the germline V gene are SGHRS and YFSETQ. The CDR3 has 14 amino acids. Germline trimming cut 4 bases from V and 6 bases from J; bases unmatched to any gene: 6. CDR3 in amino acids: CASSKDRGGNIQYF. The CDR3 DNA is TGCGCCAGCAGCAAAGACAGGGGAGGAAACATTCAGTACTTC.

Many counts were recorded for this clonotype. V is TRBV19 and J is TRBJ2-7, with 8 bases fitting TRBD1. The junction had 7 bases not matched to a gene; V was cut back by 7 bases and J by 5 bases. This CDR3 is 13 amino acids long. Germline loops: CDR1 LNHDA, CDR2 SQIVND (reference sequence). As DNA, the CDR3 is TGTGCCAGTATGACAGGGGCGATGAACGAGCAGTACTTC. Translation gives CASMTGAMNEQYF.

In this sample, this clonotype turned up a few times. The chain combines TRBV30 with TRBJ2-7; D might be TRBD1 (6 bases). This CDR3 region has 13 residues. Looked up from germline, CDR1 is GTSNPN and CDR2 is SVGIG (reference sequence). V lost 1 base, J lost 6 bases, and 13 bases lay in between. DNA for the CDR3: TGTGCCTGGAGTGGCCAGGGGTATGCCGAGCAGTACTTC. The encoded protein is CAWSGQGYAEQYF.

This clonotype was picked up many times. V is TRBV5-1 and J is TRBJ2-6; perhaps TRBD1 as D (6 bases). V lost 3 bases to trimming and J lost 0 bases, with 7 bases between them. From germline, CDR1 is SGHRS and CDR2 YFSETQ. CDR3 length: 15 residues. The CDR3 is CASSWTVSGANVLTF. CDR3 coding DNA: TGCGCCAGCAGCTGGACAGTCTCTGGGGCCAACGTCCTGACTTTC.

This clonotype has ten or more counts. This rearrangement joins TRBV4-1 to TRBJ1-5; D gene unclear. This CDR3 spans 15 amino acids. V lost 0 bases and J lost 7, with 13 bases in between. Germline CDR1 MGHRA, CDR2 YSYEKL. The CDR3 is CASSQERVLGQPQHF. The CDR3 bases are TGCGCCAGCAGCCAAGAGAGGGTCCTTGGCCAGCCCCAGCATTTT.

The table lists this clonotype with many counts. This chain links TRBV25-1 with TRBJ1-1, with 7 bases identical to TRBD1. The germline V gene has CDR1 MGHDK and CDR2 SYGVNS. This CDR3 is built from 15 residues. Trimming removed 3 bases from V and 4 bases from J; junction bases left unmatched: 8. This CDR3 is CASSDRQGWGTEAFF. DNA of the CDR3: TGTGCCAGCAGTGACCGACAGGGATGGGGCACTGAAGCTTTCTTT.

At least ten counts were recorded for this clonotype. The chain recombines TRBV18 with TRBJ2-7; the D gene is possibly TRBD2 (7 bases). The CDR3 length is 16 residues. Germline CDR1 reads KGHSH; CDR2 reads LQKENI. Trimming took 2 bases from V and 2 from J, leaving 16 bases between them. CDR3 residues: CASSPVGGGSPYEQYF. Here the CDR3 DNA reads TGTGCCAGCTCACCAGTAGGGGGAGGGTCCCCCTACGAGCAGTACTTC.

This clonotype was detected many times. The rearrangement joins TRBV6-5 to TRBJ2-7; D is uncertain. The CDR3 loop spans 13 amino acids. Looked up from germline, CDR1 is MNHEY and CDR2 is SVGAGI. V was trimmed by 4 bases and J by 3 bases, leaving 10 bases between them. The CDR3 region is CASSSGPNYEQYF. The CDR3 nucleotides read TGTGCCAGCAGTTCCGGACCGAACTACGAGCAGTACTTC.

This clonotype showed up many times. The V call is TRBV12-3 or TRBV12-4, the J call TRBJ2-5; maybe TRBD1 (6 bases). The CDR3 runs to 14 residues. The V gene lost 3 bases and the J gene lost 4 bases, with 12 bases spanning the gap. The DNA of the CDR3 is TGTGCCAGCAGTTTCTCAATGGGGGCAGAGACCCAGTACTTC. Its protein product is CASSFSMGAETQYF.

V usage is TRBV5-1 and J usage is TRBJ2-7; D might be TRBD2 (5 bases). Trimming pared 4 bases from V and 2 bases from J, leaving 10 bases between. The V gene's germline CDR1 is SGHRS and CDR2 YFSETQ. The CDR3 contains 13 residues. The CDR3 DNA follows: TGCGCCAGCAGCCCGGACGGGGCCTACGAGCAGTACTTC. It specifies CASSPDGAYEQYF.

A few counts support this clonotype. The V gene is TRBV6-2 or TRBV6-3, the J gene TRBJ2-7; the match to TRBD2 covers 13 bases. V shed 6 bases, J shed 5 bases, and the junction held 1 base outside the gene matches. In germline, CDR1 is MNHEY, CDR2 SVGEGT. The CDR3 sequence is 13 residues long. CDR3 loop: CASRGTSGNEQYF. Written as DNA, the CDR3 is TGTGCCAGCAGGGGGACTAGCGGGAACGAGCAGTACTTC.

This clonotype has a count of ten or more. The genes are TRBV9 and TRBJ1-1, with a weak D call TRBD1 (5 bases). Trimming removed 2 bases from V and 6 bases from J, with 14 bases in between. This CDR3 has 14 residues. Per the germline V gene, CDR1 is SGDLS and CDR2 is YYNGEE. CDR3 DNA: TGTGCCAGCAGCGTCGCAGGTGAAGGGGCTGAAGCTTTCTTT. Its translation is CASSVAGEGAEAFF.

This clonotype was detected many times. The chain has TRBV20-1 and TRBJ1-1; 7 nucleotides agree with TRBD1. The germline gives CDR1 DFQATT, CDR2 SNEGSKA (reference sequence). The CDR3 spans 14 residues. With 6 bases clipped from V and 1 base from J, the junction kept 8 bases outside the gene matches. The CDR3 region is CSAGTAWSNTEAFF. In DNA form, the CDR3 reads TGCAGTGCCGGGACAGCCTGGTCGAACACTGAAGCTTTCTTT.

This clonotype was detected many times. The V gene is TRBV6-5, the J gene TRBJ1-3; TRBD1 matches at 10 bases. J gave up 1 base and V 0 bases, and 3 bases lay outside the gene matches. This CDR3 is 17 amino acids long. Germline assignment: CDR1 MNHEY and CDR2 SVGAGI. The chain's CDR3 is CASSYSRQGASGNTIYF. The CDR3 DNA follows: TGTGCCAGCAGTTACTCCCGACAGGGGGCATCTGGAAACACCATATATTTT.

This clonotype was detected ten times or more. This chain connects TRBV18 to TRBJ1-1; D unclear. V lost 2 bases, J lost 0 bases, and 10 bases lay in between. CDR3 length: 15 residues. The germline V gene has CDR1 KGHSH and CDR2 LQKENI. The CDR3 DNA sequence: TGTGCCAGCTCACCATGGGCGGGGATGAACACTGAAGCTTTCTTT. Encoded protein: CASSPWAGMNTEAFF.

The chain combines TRBV6-2 or TRBV6-3 with TRBJ1-1; no clear D gene. Germline CDR1 MNHEY, CDR2 SVGEGT. The ends were cut back, 7 bases at V and 3 bases at J, with 6 bases in the middle. The CDR3 consists of 11 residues. CDR3 sequence reads: CASIDYTEAFF. CDR3 DNA: TGTGCCAGCATAGATTACACTGAAGCTTTCTTT.

In this sample, this clonotype turned up a few times. This chain connects TRBV12-3 or TRBV12-4 to TRBJ1-2; D not certain. V lost 3 bases to trimming and J lost 4 bases, with 9 bases between them. This CDR3 is built from 13 residues. Here the CDR3 reads CASSLQVTYGYTF. The DNA of the CDR3 is TGTGCCAGCAGTTTGCAGGTTACCTATGGCTACACCTTC.

This clonotype came up many times. The chain recombines TRBV24-1 with TRBJ2-5, with D hard to call. With 1 base removed from V and 5 bases from J, the gap between germline ends came to 7 bases. CDR3 length: 13 residues. The germline CDR1 and CDR2 sequences are KGHDR and SFDVKD. The CDR3 sequence: CATSDFLGETQYF. CDR3 bases: TGTGCCACCAGTGATTTTTTGGGGGAGACCCAGTACTTC.

Ten or more counts support this clonotype. The chain employs TRBV6-2 or TRBV6-3 and TRBJ1-5, with D unresolved. The CDR3 length is 15 residues. Germline V gene sequence: CDR1 MNHEY, CDR2 SVGEGT. V shed 6 bases and J shed 4 bases, with 16 bases lying between them. The CDR3 nucleotides are TGTGCCAGCAGCCCTCAAAGGGATGGAAATCAGCCCCAGCATTTT. The encoded protein is CASSPQRDGNQPQHF.

This sequence joins TRBV6-2 or TRBV6-3 and TRBJ1-1; TRBD1 aligns across 10 bases. The CDR3 is made up of 15 amino acids. Germline V lookup: CDR1 MNHEY, CDR2 SVGEGT. V shed 6 bases and J 1 base; nucleotides not matched to a gene: 5. This CDR3 reads CASSQRTGGNTEAFF. CDR3 bases: TGTGCCAGCAGCCAGAGGACAGGGGGGAACACTGAAGCTTTCTTT.

This clonotype has at least ten counts. This chain links TRBV6-2 or TRBV6-3 with TRBJ1-1; D gene unclear. Trimming removed 6 bases from V and 8 bases from J, with 34 bases in between. The CDR3 is made up of 19 amino acids. Germline V CDR1 and CDR2: MNHEY, SVGEGT. In DNA form, the CDR3 reads TGTGCCAGCAGACGATACCTAACGGGGTCTGGGAGTTTGAGGGCCGAAGCTTTCTTT. Translated, it gives CASRRYLTGSGSLRAEAFF.

The sample holds many counts of this clonotype. The chain couples TRBV2 to TRBJ1-1; D is unclear. There are 14 residues in the CDR3. V was pared by 2 bases and J by 1 base, with 8 bases between. Per the germline V gene, CDR1 is SNHLY and CDR2 is FYNNEI. CDR3 region: CASSERVGNTEAFF. The CDR3 bases are TGTGCCAGCAGTGAAAGAGTAGGGAACACTGAAGCTTTCTTT.

Ten or more counts support this clonotype. The V and J genes are TRBV27 and TRBJ2-7; 10 bases agree with TRBD2. This CDR3 is built from 15 residues. In germline, CDR1 is MNHEY, CDR2 SMNVEV (reference sequence). V shed 5 bases, J shed 5 bases, and the junction held 9 bases outside the gene matches. The CDR3 DNA reads TGTGCCAGCAGTCTAATAGCGGGAGGCGACCACGAGCAGTACTTC. Translation: CASSLIAGGDHEQYF.

This clonotype was recorded many times. This chain connects TRBV12-3 or TRBV12-4 to TRBJ2-7; no definite D call. V lost 7 bases to trimming and J lost 7 bases, with 17 bases between them. The CDR3 extends over 13 amino acids. CDR3 nucleotide sequence: TGTGCCAGCACCGACTTGGGTTTGAATGAGCAGTACTTC. The encoded protein is CASTDLGLNEQYF.

Many counts were recorded for this clonotype. This chain joins TRBV5-1 and TRBJ2-5; no firm D call. Trimming took 3 bases from V and 4 from J, leaving 4 bases between them. CDR1 SGHRS and CDR2 YFSETQ come from the germline V gene. The CDR3 consists of 11 residues. The CDR3 region is CASSWGETQYF. CDR3 DNA: TGCGCCAGCAGCTGGGGAGAGACCCAGTACTTC.

Regarding this clonotype: One junction end disagrees with the germline gene, perhaps due to a read error. The chain combines TRBV6-1 with TRBJ1-5; D is unclear. Per germline, CDR1 MNHNS and CDR2 SASEGT. This CDR3 is 13 amino acids long. CDR3 DNA sequence: TGTGCCAGCAGTACGGCGGTCAATCATCCCCAGCATTTT. This sequence encodes CASSTAVNHPQHF.

This clonotype was observed many times. The genes are TRBV5-1 and TRBJ2-2, with 9 nucleotides matching TRBD2. V lost 4 bases and J lost 4; bases outside the gene matches: 8. This CDR3 spans 16 amino acids. The V gene's germline CDR1 is SGHRS and CDR2 YFSETQ. CDR3 bases: TGCGCCAGCAGCGAAATGAGCGGGAGGAGCACCGGGGAGCTGTTTTTT. It codes for CASSEMSGRSTGELFF.

This clonotype was found many times. V usage is TRBV7-2 and J usage is TRBJ2-2; the D is unclear. Germline CDR1 and CDR2: SGHTA and FQGNSA. CDR3 length: 16 amino acids. Trimming removed 3 bases from V and 4 bases from J, with 15 bases in between. CDR3 nucleotides: TGTGCCAGCAGCTTCATCATTTATCCTGGCACCGGGGAGCTGTTTTTT. Its translation: CASSFIIYPGTGELFF.

Ten or more counts support this clonotype. The J gene is TRBJ2-7, the V gene TRBV25-1; the match to TRBD1 covers 7 bases. The CDR3 loop spans 15 amino acids. Trimming cost V 3 bases and J 3 bases; bases outside gene matches: 8. CDR1 is MGHDK, CDR2 SYGVNS, per germline. This chain's CDR3 is CASSDLRQGYYEQYF. The CDR3 bases are TGTGCCAGCAGTGATCTTAGACAGGGATACTACGAGCAGTACTTC.

This chain links TRBV7-2 with TRBJ1-1; perhaps TRBD1 as D (6 bases). The CDR3 totals 14 residues. The germline V and J ends were trimmed by 3 bases and 5 bases, with 13 bases remaining between them. Germline values: CDR1 SGHTA, CDR2 FQGNSA. In DNA form, the CDR3 reads TGTGCCAGCAGCTTTACAGGGAAGGGGACTGAAGCTTTCTTT. It is translated as CASSFTGKGTEAFF.